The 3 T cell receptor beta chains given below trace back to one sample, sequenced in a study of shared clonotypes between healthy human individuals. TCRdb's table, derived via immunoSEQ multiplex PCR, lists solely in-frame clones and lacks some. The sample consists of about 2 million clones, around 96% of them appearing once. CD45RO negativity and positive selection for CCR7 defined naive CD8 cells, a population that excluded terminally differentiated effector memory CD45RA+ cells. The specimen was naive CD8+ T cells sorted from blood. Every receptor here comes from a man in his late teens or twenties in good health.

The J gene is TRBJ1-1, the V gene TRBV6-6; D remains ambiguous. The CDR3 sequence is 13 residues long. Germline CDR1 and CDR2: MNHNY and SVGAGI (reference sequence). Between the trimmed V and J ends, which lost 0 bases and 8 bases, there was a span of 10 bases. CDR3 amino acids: CASSYSAGPEAFF. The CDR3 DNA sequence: TGTGCCAGCAGTTACTCGGCGGGTCCAGAAGCTTTCTTT.

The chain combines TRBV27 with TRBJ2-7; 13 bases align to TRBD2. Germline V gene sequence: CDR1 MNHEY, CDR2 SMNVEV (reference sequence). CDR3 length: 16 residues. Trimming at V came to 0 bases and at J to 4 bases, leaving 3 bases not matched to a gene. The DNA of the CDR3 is TGTGCCAGCAGTTTATCGGGACTAGCGGGACCATACGAGCAGTACTTC. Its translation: CASSLSGLAGPYEQYF.

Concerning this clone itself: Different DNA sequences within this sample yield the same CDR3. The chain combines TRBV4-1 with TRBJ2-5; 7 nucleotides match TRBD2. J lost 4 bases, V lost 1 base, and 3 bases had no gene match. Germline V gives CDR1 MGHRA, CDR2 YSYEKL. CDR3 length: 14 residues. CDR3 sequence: CASSQVGGGETQYF. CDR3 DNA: TGCGCCAGCAGCCAAGTGGGCGGGGGAGAGACCCAGTACTTC.